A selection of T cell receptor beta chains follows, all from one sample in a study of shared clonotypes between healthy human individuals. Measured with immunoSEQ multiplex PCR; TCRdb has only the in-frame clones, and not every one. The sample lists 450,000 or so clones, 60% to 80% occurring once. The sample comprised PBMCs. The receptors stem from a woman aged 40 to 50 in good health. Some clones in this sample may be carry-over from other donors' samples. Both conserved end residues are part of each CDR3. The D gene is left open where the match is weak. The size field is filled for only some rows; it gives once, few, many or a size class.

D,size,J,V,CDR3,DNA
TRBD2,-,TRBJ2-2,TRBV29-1,CSVGTSGRAGGELFF,TGCAGCGTGGGGACTAGCGGGAGGGCCGGAGGGGAGCTGTTTTTT
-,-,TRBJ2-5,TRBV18,CASSPPHGQETQYF,TGTGCCAGCTCACCACCGCATGGGCAAGAGACCCAGTACTTC
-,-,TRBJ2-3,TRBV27,CASSAINSAGTDTQYF,TGTGCCAGCAGTGCGATTAACTCGGCAGGCACAGATACGCAGTATTTT
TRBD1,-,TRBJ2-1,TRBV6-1,CASRGDRAYNEQFF,TGTGCCAGCAGGGGGGACAGGGCCTACAATGAGCAGTTCTTC
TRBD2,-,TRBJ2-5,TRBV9,CASSVGEGGETQYF,TGTGCCAGCAGCGTAGGGGAGGGAGGGGAGACCCAGTACTTC
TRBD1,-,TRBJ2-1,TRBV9,CASSPSGQGGYNEQFF,TGTGCCAGCAGCCCCTCGGGACAGGGAGGCTACAATGAGCAGTTCTTC
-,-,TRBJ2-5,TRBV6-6,CASSYSVAGAQETQYF,TGTGCCAGCAGTTACTCGGTGGCAGGGGCACAAGAGACCCAGTACTTC
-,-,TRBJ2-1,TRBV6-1,CASSEGFNEQFF,TGTGCCAGCAGTGAAGGATTCAATGAGCAGTTCTTC
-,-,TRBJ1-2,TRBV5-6,CASSSAVRATVHYTF,TGTGCCAGCAGCTCAGCAGTGAGGGCAACTGTGCACTACACCTTC
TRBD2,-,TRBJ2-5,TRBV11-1,CASSGGTSGFMTQYF,TGTGCCAGCAGCGGCGGGACTAGCGGTTTCATGACCCAGTACTTC
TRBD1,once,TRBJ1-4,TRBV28,CASSSPRSGTGLDEKLFF,TGTGCCAGCAGTTCCCCGCGGTCCGGGACAGGGTTAGATGAAAAACTGTTTTTT
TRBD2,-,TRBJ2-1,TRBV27,CASSRTSGYNEQFF,TGTGCCAGCAGTCGGACTAGCGGTTACAATGAGCAGTTCTTC
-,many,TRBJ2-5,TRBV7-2,CASSLVDNPQETQYF,TGTGCCAGCAGCTTAGTAGATAATCCGCAAGAGACCCAGTACTTC
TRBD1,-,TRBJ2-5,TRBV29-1,CSVVWTGEETQYF,TGCAGCGTTGTATGGACAGGGGAAGAGACCCAGTACTTC
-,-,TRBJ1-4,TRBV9,CASSETPSRLEKLFF,TGTGCCAGCAGCGAGACCCCCAGCCGACTTGAAAAACTGTTTTTT
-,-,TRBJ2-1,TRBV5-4,CASSLFLAYNEQFF,TGTGCCAGCAGCTTGTTCCTAGCCTACAATGAGCAGTTCTTC
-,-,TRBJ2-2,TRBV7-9,CASSPWGSTGELFF,TGTGCCAGCAGCCCATGGGGATCCACCGGGGAGCTGTTTTTT
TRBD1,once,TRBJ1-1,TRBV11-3,CASRYRTGEAFF,TGTGCCAGCAGATACCGGACAGGGGAAGCTTTCTTT
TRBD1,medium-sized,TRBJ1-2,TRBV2,CASSEGGTVYGYTF,TGTGCCAGCAGTGAAGGGGGGACAGTGTATGGCTACACCTTC
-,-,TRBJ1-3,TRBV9,CASSVAGMGNTIYF,TGTGCCAGCAGCGTAGCAGGGATGGGAAACACCATATATTTT
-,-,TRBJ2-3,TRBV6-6,CASGPTDTQYF,TGTGCCAGCGGCCCCACAGATACGCAGTATTTT
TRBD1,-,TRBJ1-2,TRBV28,CASSPWGQHNYGYTF,TGTGCCAGCAGTCCCTGGGGACAGCATAACTATGGCTACACCTTC
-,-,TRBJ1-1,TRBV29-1,CSVAWGGRNTEAFF,TGCAGCGTTGCGTGGGGTGGAAGGAACACTGAAGCTTTCTTT
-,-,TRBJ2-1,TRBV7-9,CASSLNSYNEQFF,TGTGCCAGCAGCTTGAACTCCTACAATGAGCAGTTCTTC
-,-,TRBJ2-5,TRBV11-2,CASSPLRSQETQYF,TGTGCCAGCAGCCCCCTCAGGTCACAAGAGACCCAGTACTTC
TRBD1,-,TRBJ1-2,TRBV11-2,CASSLSPFTGGLGYTF,TGTGCCAGCAGCTTATCCCCCTTTACAGGGGGGCTTGGCTACACCTTC
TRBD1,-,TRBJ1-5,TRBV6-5,CASSYSTGGQPQHF,TGTGCCAGCAGTTACTCTACAGGGGGCCAGCCCCAGCATTTT
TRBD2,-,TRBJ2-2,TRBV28,CASSLGGLAGVTGELFF,TGTGCCAGCAGTTTAGGTGGACTAGCGGGAGTGACCGGGGAGCTGTTTTTT
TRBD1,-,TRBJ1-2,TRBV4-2,CASSQGGTVYGYTF,TGTGCCAGCAGCCAGGGCGGGACAGTCTATGGCTACACCTTC
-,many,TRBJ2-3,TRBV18,CASSPLGGWGDTQYF,TGTGCCAGCTCACCACTCGGTGGGTGGGGAGATACGCAGTATTTT
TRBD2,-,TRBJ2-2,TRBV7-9,CASSPTSGHGELFF,TGTGCCAGCAGCCCGACTAGCGGTCACGGGGAGCTGTTTTTT
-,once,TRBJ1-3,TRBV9,CASSVRGDQRNTIYF,TGTGCCAGCAGCGTTCGGGGGGACCAAAGAAACACCATATATTTT
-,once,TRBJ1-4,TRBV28,CASSRGGRHEKLFF,TGTGCCAGCAGCCGGGGTGGGCGACATGAAAAACTGTTTTTT
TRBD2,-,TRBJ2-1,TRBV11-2,CASSPGGLAGLNEQFF,TGTGCCAGCAGCCCCGGGGGACTAGCGGGACTGAATGAGCAGTTCTTC
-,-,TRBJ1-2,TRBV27,CASSLYPGVANYGYTF,TGTGCCAGCAGTTTATACCCCGGGGTAGCTAACTATGGCTACACCTTC
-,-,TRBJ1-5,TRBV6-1,CASSEARTPYSNQPQHF,TGTGCCAGCAGTGAAGCCAGGACACCTTATAGCAATCAGCCCCAGCATTTT
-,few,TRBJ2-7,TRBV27,CASSSQRSYEQYF,TGTGCCAGCAGTTCGCAGCGCTCCTACGAGCAGTACTTC
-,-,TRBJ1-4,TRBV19,CASSQQATNEKLFF,TGTGCCAGTAGCCAACAAGCAACTAATGAAAAACTGTTTTTT
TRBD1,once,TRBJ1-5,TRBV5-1,CASSHPPTSGTGAYSNQPQHF,TGCGCCAGCAGCCACCCCCCGACTTCTGGGACAGGGGCCTATAGCAATCAGCCCCAGCATTTT
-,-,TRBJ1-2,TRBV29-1,CSVRVGGYGYTF,TGCAGCGTCCGGGTCGGAGGCTATGGCTACACCTTC
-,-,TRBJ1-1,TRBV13,CASSLEFEAFF,TGTGCCAGCAGCCTGGAATTTGAAGCTTTCTTT
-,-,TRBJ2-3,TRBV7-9,CASSLAGAGSNTQYF,TGTGCCAGCAGCTTAGCTGGGGCAGGGTCAAATACGCAGTATTTT